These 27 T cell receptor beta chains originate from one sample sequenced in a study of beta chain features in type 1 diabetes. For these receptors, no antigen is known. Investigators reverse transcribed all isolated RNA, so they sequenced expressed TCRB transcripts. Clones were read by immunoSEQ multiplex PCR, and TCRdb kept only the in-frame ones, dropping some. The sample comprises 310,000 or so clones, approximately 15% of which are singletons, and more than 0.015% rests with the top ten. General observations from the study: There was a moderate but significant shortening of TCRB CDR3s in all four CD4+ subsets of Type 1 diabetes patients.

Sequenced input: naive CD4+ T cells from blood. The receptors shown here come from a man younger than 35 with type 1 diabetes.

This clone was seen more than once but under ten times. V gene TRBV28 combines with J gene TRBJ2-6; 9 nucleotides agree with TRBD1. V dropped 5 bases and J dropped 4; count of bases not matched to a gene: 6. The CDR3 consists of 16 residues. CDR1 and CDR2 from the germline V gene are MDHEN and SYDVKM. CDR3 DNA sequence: TGTGCCAGCAGTGCCGGGACAGGGACGGGGGCCAACGTCCTGACTTTC. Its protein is CASSAGTGTGANVLTF. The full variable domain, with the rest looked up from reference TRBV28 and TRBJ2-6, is DVKVTQSSRYLVKRTGEKVFLECVQDMDHENMFWYRQDPGLGLRLIYFSYDVKMKEKGDIPEGYSVSREKKERFSLILESASTNQTSMYLCASSAGTGTGANVLTFGAGSRLTVL.

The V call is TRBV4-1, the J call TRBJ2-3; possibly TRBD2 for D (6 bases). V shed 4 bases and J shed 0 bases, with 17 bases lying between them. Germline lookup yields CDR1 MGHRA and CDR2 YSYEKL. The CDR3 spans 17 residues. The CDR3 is CASSRTLLATSTDTQYF. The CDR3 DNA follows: TGCGCCAGCAGCCGGACCCTTCTAGCGACTAGCACAGATACGCAGTATTTT.

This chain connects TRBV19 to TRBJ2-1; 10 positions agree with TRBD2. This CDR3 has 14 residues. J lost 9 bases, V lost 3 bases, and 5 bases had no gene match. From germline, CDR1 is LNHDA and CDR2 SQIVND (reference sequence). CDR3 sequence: CASSIQRGGGEQFF. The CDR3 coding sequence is TGTGCCAGTAGTATCCAGCGGGGGGGAGGTGAGCAGTTCTTC.

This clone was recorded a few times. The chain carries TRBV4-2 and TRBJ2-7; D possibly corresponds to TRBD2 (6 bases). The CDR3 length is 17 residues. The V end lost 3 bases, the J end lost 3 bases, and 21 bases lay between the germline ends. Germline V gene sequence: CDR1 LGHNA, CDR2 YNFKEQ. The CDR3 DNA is TGTGCCAGCAGCCAGAGCGTAGGTACGGGAGCTAACTACGAGCAGTACTTC. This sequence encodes CASSQSVGTGANYEQYF.

CDR3 amino acids: CASTYGTGINYGYTF. CDR3 DNA: TGTGCCAGCACCTATGGGACAGGGATTAACTATGGCTACACCTTC. The chain carries TRBV7-2 and TRBJ1-2; 9 bases map to TRBD1. The CDR3 covers 15 residues. Trimming cost V 7 bases and J 1 base; bases outside gene matches: 7. Germline-derived CDR1 and CDR2 are SGHTA and FQGNSA.

CDR3 loop: CAWRRLAGTWSSYNEQFF. The CDR3 nucleotides are TGTGCCTGGAGAAGACTAGCGGGCACTTGGAGCTCCTACAATGAGCAGTTCTTC. The chain recombines TRBV30 with TRBJ2-1, with 10 bases identical to TRBD2. This CDR3 has 18 residues. Unmatched junction bases numbered 11, after V lost 3 bases and J lost 0 bases. The germline V gene has CDR1 GTSNPN and CDR2 SVGIG (reference sequence).

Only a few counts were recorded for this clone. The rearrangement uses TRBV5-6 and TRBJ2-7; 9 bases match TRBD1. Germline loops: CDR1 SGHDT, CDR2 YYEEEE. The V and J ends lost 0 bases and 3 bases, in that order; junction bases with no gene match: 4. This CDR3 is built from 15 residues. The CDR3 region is CASSLEGQGIYEQYF. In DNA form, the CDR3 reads TGTGCCAGCAGCTTGGAGGGACAGGGTATCTACGAGCAGTACTTC.

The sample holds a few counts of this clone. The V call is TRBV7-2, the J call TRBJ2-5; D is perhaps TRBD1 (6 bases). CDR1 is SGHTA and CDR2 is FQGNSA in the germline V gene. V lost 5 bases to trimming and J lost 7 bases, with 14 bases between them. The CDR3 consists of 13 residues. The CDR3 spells CASSLDRSGTQYF. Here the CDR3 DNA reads TGTGCCAGCAGCCTGGACAGATCCGGGACCCAGTACTTC.

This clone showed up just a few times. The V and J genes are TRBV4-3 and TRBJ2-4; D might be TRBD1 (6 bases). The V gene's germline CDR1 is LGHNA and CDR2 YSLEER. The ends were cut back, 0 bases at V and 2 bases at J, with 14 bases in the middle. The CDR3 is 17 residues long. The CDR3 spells CASSQDLVGGTKNIQYF. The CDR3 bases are TGCGCCAGCAGCCAAGATCTGGTAGGGGGAACCAAAAACATTCAGTACTTC.

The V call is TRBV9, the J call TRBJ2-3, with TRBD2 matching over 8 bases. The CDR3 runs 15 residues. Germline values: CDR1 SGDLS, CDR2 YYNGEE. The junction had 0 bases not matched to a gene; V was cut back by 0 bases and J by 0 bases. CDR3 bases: TGTGCCAGCAGCGTAGCTAGCGGGAGCACAGATACGCAGTATTTT. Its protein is CASSVASGSTDTQYF.

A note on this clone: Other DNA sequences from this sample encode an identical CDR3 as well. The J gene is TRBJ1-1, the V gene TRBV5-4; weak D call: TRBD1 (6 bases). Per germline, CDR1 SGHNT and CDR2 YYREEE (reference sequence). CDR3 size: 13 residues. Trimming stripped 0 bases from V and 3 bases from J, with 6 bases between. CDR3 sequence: CASSLDRDTEAFF. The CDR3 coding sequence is TGTGCCAGCAGCTTGGACAGGGACACTGAAGCTTTCTTT.

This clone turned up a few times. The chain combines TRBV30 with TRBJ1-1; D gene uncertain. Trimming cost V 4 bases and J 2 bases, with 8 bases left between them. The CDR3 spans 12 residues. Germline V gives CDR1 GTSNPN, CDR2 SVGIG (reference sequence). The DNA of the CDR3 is TGTGCCTGGACCCATTCAAACACTGAAGCTTTCTTT. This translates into CAWTHSNTEAFF.

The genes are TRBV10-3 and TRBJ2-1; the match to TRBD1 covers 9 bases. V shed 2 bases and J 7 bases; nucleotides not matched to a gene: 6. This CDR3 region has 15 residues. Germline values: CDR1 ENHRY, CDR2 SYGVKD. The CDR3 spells CAISEPWTGVNEQFF. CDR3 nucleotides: TGTGCCATCAGTGAGCCCTGGACAGGGGTGAATGAGCAGTTCTTC.

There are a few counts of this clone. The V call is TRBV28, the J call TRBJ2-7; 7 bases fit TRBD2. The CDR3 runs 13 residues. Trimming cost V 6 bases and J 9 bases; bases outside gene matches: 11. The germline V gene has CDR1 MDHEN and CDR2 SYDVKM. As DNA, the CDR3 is TGTGCCAGCAGATTAGGGACTACGGAGCGGCAGTACTTC. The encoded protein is CASRLGTTERQYF.

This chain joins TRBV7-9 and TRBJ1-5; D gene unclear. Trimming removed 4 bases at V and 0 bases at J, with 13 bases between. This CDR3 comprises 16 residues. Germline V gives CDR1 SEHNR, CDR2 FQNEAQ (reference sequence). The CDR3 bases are TGTGCCAGCAGCTCCGTCGGACGGGATAGCAATCAGCCCCAGCATTTT. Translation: CASSSVGRDSNQPQHF.

CDR3 sequence (DNA): TGCAGCGTTAATCCCCCAGGGGACACTGAAGCTTTCTTT. Amino acid sequence: CSVNPPGDTEAFF. The chain has TRBV29-1 and TRBJ1-1; perhaps TRBD1 as D (6 bases). The germline V gene has CDR1 SQVTM and CDR2 ANQGSEA. V was cut by 5 bases and J by 3 bases, with 13 bases left in between. This CDR3 comprises 13 residues.

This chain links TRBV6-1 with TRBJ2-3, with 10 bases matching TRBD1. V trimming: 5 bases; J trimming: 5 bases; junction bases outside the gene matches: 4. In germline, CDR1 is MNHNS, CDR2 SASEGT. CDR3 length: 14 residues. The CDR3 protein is CASSPGQGEDTQYF. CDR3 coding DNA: TGTGCCAGCAGTCCCGGACAGGGGGAAGATACGCAGTATTTT.

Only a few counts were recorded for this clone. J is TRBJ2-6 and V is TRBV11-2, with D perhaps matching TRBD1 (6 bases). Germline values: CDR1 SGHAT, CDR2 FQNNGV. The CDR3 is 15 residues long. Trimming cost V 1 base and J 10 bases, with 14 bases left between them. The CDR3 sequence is CASSLGTGFSNVLTF. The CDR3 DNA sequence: TGTGCCAGCAGCTTAGGAACAGGGTTCTCAAACGTCCTGACTTTC.

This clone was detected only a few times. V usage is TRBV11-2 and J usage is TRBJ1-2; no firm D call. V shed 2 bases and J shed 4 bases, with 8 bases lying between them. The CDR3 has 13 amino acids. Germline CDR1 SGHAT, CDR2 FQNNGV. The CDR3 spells CASSLMSGYGYTF. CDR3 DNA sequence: TGTGCCAGCAGCTTAATGAGTGGCTATGGCTACACCTTC.

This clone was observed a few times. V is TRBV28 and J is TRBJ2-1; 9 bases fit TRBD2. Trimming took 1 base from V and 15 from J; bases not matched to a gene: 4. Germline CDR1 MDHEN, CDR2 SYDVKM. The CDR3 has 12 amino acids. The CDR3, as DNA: TGTGCCAGCAGTTTATATGGCGGGAGGGCGTTCTTC. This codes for CASSLYGGRAFF. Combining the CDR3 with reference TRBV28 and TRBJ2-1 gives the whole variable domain DVKVTQSSRYLVKRTGEKVFLECVQDMDHENMFWYRQDPGLGLRLIYFSYDVKMKEKGDIPEGYSVSREKKERFSLILESASTNQTSMYLCASSLYGGRAFFGPGTRLTVL.

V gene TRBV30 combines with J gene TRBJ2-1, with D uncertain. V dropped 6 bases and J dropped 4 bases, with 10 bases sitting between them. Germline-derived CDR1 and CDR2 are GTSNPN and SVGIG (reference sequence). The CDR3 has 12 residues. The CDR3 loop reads CACSRGYNEQFF. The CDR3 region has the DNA TGTGCCTGTTCCCGAGGATACAATGAGCAGTTCTTC.

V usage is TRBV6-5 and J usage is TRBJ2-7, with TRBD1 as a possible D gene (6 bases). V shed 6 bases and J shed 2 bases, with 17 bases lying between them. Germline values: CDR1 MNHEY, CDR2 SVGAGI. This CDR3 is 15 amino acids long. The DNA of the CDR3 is TGTGCCAGCAGCATGACGGGACACCTAACCTACGAGCAGTACTTC. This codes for CASSMTGHLTYEQYF.

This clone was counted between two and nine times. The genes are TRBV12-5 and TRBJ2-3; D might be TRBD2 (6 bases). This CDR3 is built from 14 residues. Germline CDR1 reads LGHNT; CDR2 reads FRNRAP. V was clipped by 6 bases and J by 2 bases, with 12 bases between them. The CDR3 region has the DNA TGTGCTAGTGGCACCGGGACTTACACAGATACGCAGTATTTT. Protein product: CASGTGTYTDTQYF.

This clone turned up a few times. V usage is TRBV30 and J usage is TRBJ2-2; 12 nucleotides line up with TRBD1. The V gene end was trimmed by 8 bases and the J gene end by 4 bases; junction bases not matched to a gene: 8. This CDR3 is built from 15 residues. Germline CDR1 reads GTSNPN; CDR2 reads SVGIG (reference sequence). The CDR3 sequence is CARGQGAQSTGELFF. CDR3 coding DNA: TGTGCCCGGGGACAGGGGGCGCAGAGCACCGGGGAGCTGTTTTTT.

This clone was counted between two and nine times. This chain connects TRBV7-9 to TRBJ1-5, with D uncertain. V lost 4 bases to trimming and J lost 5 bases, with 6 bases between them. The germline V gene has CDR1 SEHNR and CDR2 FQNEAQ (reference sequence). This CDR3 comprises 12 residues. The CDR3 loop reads CASSSRDQPQHF. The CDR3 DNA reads TGTGCCAGCAGCTCCCGGGATCAGCCCCAGCATTTT.

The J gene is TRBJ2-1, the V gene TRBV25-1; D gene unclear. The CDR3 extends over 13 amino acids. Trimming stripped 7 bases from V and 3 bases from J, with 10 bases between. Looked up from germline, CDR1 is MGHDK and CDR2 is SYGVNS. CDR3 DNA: TGTGCCAGCATCCCTCCCGGCTACAATGAGCAGTTCTTC. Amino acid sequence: CASIPPGYNEQFF.

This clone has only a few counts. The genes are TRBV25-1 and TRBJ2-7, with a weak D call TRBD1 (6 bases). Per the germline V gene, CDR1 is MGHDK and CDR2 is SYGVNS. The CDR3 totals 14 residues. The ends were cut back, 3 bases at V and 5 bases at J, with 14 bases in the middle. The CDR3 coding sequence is TGTGCCAGCAGTGACCCCACAGGGATCGACGAGCAGTACTTC. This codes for CASSDPTGIDEQYF.